This passage covers 8 T cell receptor beta chains from one sample sequenced in a study of T cell responses to AZD1222 COVID-19 vaccine. Data came from immunoSEQ multiplex PCR; TCRdb stores just in-frame clones and leaves some out. The sample shows about 97,000 clones, more than 70% of them seen only once. Sequences were derived from peripheral blood, sampled on day 0 of AZD1222 vaccination. The receptors stem from an adult in good health.

This chain joins TRBV7-8 and TRBJ2-7; D is perhaps TRBD1 (5 bases). V was pared by 0 bases and J by 7 bases, with 13 bases between. The CDR3 runs 14 residues. Germline V gene data show CDR1 as SGHVS and CDR2 as FQNEAQ. This CDR3 is CASSLALGDREQYF. The CDR3, as DNA: TGTGCCAGCAGCTTAGCGCTAGGGGATCGGGAGCAGTACTTC.

This clone was detected once. V and J are TRBV5-6 and TRBJ2-3; D not resolved. V was shortened by 5 bases and J by 2 bases, with 9 bases between the two germline ends. The CDR3 is 13 amino acids. Germline V CDR1 and CDR2: SGHDT, YYEEEE. The chain's CDR3 is CASSVTDTDTQYF. CDR3 in DNA: TGTGCCAGCAGTGTGACTGACACAGATACGCAGTATTTT.

The CDR3 loop is CASTQDPRTDTQYF. The DNA of the CDR3 is TGTGCCAGCACTCAGGACCCTCGCACAGATACGCAGTATTTT. J is TRBJ2-3 and V is TRBV27; D not certain. The V gene's germline CDR1 is MNHEY and CDR2 SMNVEV (reference sequence). This CDR3 has 14 residues. Trimming shortened V by 7 bases and J by 1 base, and 12 bases separated the two germline ends.

The V and J genes are TRBV7-9 and TRBJ2-5; the match to TRBD1 covers 12 bases. Germline V gene sequence: CDR1 SEHNR, CDR2 FQNEAQ (reference sequence). The ends lost 5 bases at V and 4 bases at J; junction bases unmatched: 11. The CDR3 length is 17 residues. The CDR3 coding sequence is TGTGCCAGCAGCCCGGGACAGGGGGCTAGAAATGCAGAGACCCAGTACTTC. Its protein product is CASSPGQGARNAETQYF.

This chain connects TRBV6-5 to TRBJ1-1; D is unresolved. Germline CDR1 and CDR2: MNHEY and SVGAGI. V lost 6 bases and J lost 7, with 15 bases in between. The length of the CDR3 is 13 residues. The CDR3 DNA reads as TGTGCCAGCAGGATGACGGTTAATCTTGAAGCTTTCTTT. It translates to CASRMTVNLEAFF.

The chain employs TRBV3-1 (or the pseudogene TRBV3-2) and TRBJ2-5; 14 nucleotides match TRBD2. V was pared by 4 bases and J by 0 bases, with 7 bases of the junction left unmatched. This CDR3 spans 18 amino acids. Germline V lookup: CDR1 LGHDT, CDR2 YNNKEL (reference sequence). The CDR3 nucleotides read TGTGCCAGCAGCCCCCGGACTAGCGGGGGGAGGTACCAAGAGACCCAGTACTTC. Protein sequence: CASSPRTSGGRYQETQYF.

The chain links TRBV5-6 to TRBJ2-1; D unresolved. The length of the CDR3 is 12 residues. Germline values: CDR1 SGHDT, CDR2 YYEEEE. V shed 0 bases and J shed 8 bases, with 6 bases lying between them. CDR3 sequence (DNA): TGTGCCAGCAGCTTGGATTATTATGAGCAGTTCTTC. This sequence encodes CASSLDYYEQFF.

The rearrangement uses TRBV27 and TRBJ2-7; the D gene is possibly TRBD2 (5 bases). The CDR3 runs 12 residues. The ends were cut back, 5 bases at V and 3 bases at J, with 8 bases in the middle. Germline V lookup: CDR1 MNHEY, CDR2 SMNVEV (reference sequence). DNA for the CDR3: TGTGCCAGCAGTACCGGACTCTACGAGCAGTACTTC. This sequence encodes CASSTGLYEQYF.